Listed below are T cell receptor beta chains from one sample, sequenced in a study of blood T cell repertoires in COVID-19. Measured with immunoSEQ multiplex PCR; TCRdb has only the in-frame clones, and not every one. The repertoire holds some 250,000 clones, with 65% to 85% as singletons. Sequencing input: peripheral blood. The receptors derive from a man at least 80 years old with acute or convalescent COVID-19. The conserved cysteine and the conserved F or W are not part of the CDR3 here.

CDR3aa: SVEGTTTSGASYEQY; j_gene: TRBJ2-7; v_gene: TRBV29-1
CDR3aa: ASSLTGGSWNEQF; j_gene: TRBJ2-1; v_gene: TRBV5-1
CDR3aa: AWRLVSSTDTQY; j_gene: TRBJ2-3; v_gene: TRBV30
CDR3aa: ASSNYYEQY; j_gene: TRBJ2-7; v_gene: TRBV14
CDR3aa: ASSPRGEETQY; j_gene: TRBJ2-5; v_gene: TRBV6-8
CDR3aa: ASSLTGAYEQY; j_gene: TRBJ2-7; v_gene: TRBV6-5
CDR3aa: ASSEGGTGGFGYT; j_gene: TRBJ1-2; v_gene: TRBV2
CDR3aa: ASSYSAPNTEAF; j_gene: TRBJ1-1; v_gene: TRBV6-5
CDR3aa: ASTRGRELF; j_gene: TRBJ2-2; v_gene: TRBV6-4
CDR3aa: ASSFAGVDGYT; j_gene: TRBJ1-2; v_gene: TRBV27
CDR3aa: ASSLVRNTEAF; j_gene: TRBJ1-1; v_gene: TRBV7-8
CDR3aa: ASRRRFTDTQY; j_gene: TRBJ2-3; v_gene: TRBV14
CDR3aa: ASSSGTSGNSYNEQF; j_gene: TRBJ2-1; v_gene: TRBV7-9
CDR3aa: ASSLDGRGLAADTQY; j_gene: TRBJ2-3; v_gene: TRBV11-2
CDR3aa: ASSFLGDYNEKLF; j_gene: TRBJ1-4; v_gene: TRBV5-1
CDR3aa: ASSEGQGGNTEAF; j_gene: TRBJ1-1; v_gene: TRBV2
CDR3aa: ASSLISGSWNEQF; j_gene: TRBJ2-1; v_gene: TRBV5-1
CDR3aa: AISSDRYGYT; j_gene: TRBJ1-2; v_gene: TRBV10-3
CDR3aa: ASSLRGGNTEAF; j_gene: TRBJ1-1; v_gene: TRBV6-6
CDR3aa: ASSLEQSNYGYT; j_gene: TRBJ1-2; v_gene: TRBV5-1
CDR3aa: ASSSRGGSGRDTQY; j_gene: TRBJ2-3; v_gene: TRBV5-1
CDR3aa: ATSETLAGVANEQF; j_gene: TRBJ2-1; v_gene: TRBV24-1
CDR3aa: ASSAGRLTKLF; j_gene: TRBJ2-2; v_gene: TRBV3-1/TRBV3-2
CDR3aa: SVGQLAGPTDTQY; j_gene: TRBJ2-3; v_gene: TRBV29-1
CDR3aa: SVARQGGNTIY; j_gene: TRBJ1-3; v_gene: TRBV29-1
CDR3aa: ASSRGQKETQY; j_gene: TRBJ2-5; v_gene: TRBV18
CDR3aa: ATSRNLQLEAF; j_gene: TRBJ1-1; v_gene: TRBV15
CDR3aa: ASSYPGQGGGGEKLF; j_gene: TRBJ1-4; v_gene: TRBV28
CDR3aa: ASSEALGGVGEAF; j_gene: TRBJ1-1; v_gene: TRBV2
CDR3aa: ATLSTDTQY; j_gene: TRBJ2-3; v_gene: TRBV6-5
CDR3aa: ASSAGGATGELF; j_gene: TRBJ2-2; v_gene: TRBV5-1
CDR3aa: SASEWGGTDSYGYT; j_gene: TRBJ1-2; v_gene: TRBV20-1
CDR3aa: ASSLEPLQGIYGYT; j_gene: TRBJ1-2; v_gene: TRBV7-8
CDR3aa: ASSQGGTRGNEQF; j_gene: TRBJ2-1; v_gene: TRBV3-1/TRBV3-2
CDR3aa: ASSQGGGGPASTDTQY; j_gene: TRBJ2-3; v_gene: TRBV3-1/TRBV3-2
CDR3aa: ASSVGLAGGVGETQY; j_gene: TRBJ2-5; v_gene: TRBV9
CDR3aa: ASSIPSGGGSNQPQH; j_gene: TRBJ1-5; v_gene: TRBV19
CDR3aa: ASRERTLATEQF; j_gene: TRBJ2-1; v_gene: TRBV5-1
CDR3aa: ASSQDLVAASTDTQY; j_gene: TRBJ2-3; v_gene: TRBV4-2
CDR3aa: ASSESSGNSYEQY; j_gene: TRBJ2-7; v_gene: TRBV2
CDR3aa: ASSAPQGSGYEQY; j_gene: TRBJ2-7; v_gene: TRBV5-4
CDR3aa: ASSPDRAYGYT; j_gene: TRBJ1-2; v_gene: TRBV18
CDR3aa: ASSPDPPSGRQF; j_gene: TRBJ2-1; v_gene: TRBV5-1
CDR3aa: ASSRGQGSTDTQY; j_gene: TRBJ2-3; v_gene: TRBV5-1
CDR3aa: ASSRSGGAYGYT; j_gene: TRBJ1-2; v_gene: TRBV3-1/TRBV3-2
CDR3aa: ASRSQGRGETQY; j_gene: TRBJ2-5; v_gene: TRBV3-1/TRBV3-2
CDR3aa: ASSYSTRRGSEAF; j_gene: TRBJ1-1; v_gene: TRBV6-5